This T cell receptor beta chain was captured by sequencing in a study of control samples from healthy donors and cancer patients. Sequencing used immunoSEQ multiplex PCR; TCRdb keeps in-frame clones, though not all of them. The sample lists about 120,000 clones, roughly 90% seen once, with about 1.9% in the top ten. Germline V lookup: CDR1 SNHLY, CDR2 FYNNEI. Trimming removed 4 bases from V and 3 bases from J, with 13 bases in between. The CDR3 extends over 15 amino acids. The TCR was taken from a woman in her forties or fifties in good health. Sequenced material: blood. This sequence joins TRBV2 and TRBJ2-1, with D perhaps matching TRBD1 or TRBD2 (5 bases each). The CDR3 nucleotides are TGTGCCAGCAGTGTGTCGGTTGGGGGCTACAATGAGCAGTTCTTC. This codes for CASSVSVGGYNEQFF.